This is a list of T cell receptor beta chains from one sample in a study of early T cells in non-severe SARS-CoV-2 infection. TCRdb re-called the 5' RACE reads through MiXCR, storing one row per CDR3 protein. The sample includes tens of thousands of distinct CDR3 sequences, under 5% of them seen just once. Sequenced: whole blood. These receptor sequences come from an adult who was a healthcare worker with PCR-confirmed SARS-CoV-2 infection or an uninfected control (not recorded which). Both conserved end residues are part of each CDR3. The order of the fields is J gene, CDR3 length, D gene, clone size, V gene, CDR3 protein, CDR3 DNA. D genes are given only for firm matches. Not all rows give a size; the values are once, few, many and, for expanded clones, a class.

>TRBJ1-1|13|NA|few|TRBV4-1
CASSSPLEAEAFF
TGCGCCAGCAGCTCCCCTTTGGAAGCTGAAGCTTTCTTT
>TRBJ1-2|14|TRBD1|many|TRBV6-1
CASRGTGANYGYTF
TGTGCCAGCAGGGGAACAGGGGCAAACTATGGCTACACCTTC
>TRBJ2-7|13|NA|few|TRBV20-1
CSAREWGTYEQYF
TGCAGTGCTAGAGAGTGGGGAACCTACGAGCAGTACTTC
>TRBJ1-3|14|NA|many|TRBV12-3/TRBV12-4
CASSLDLSGNTIYF
TGTGCCAGCAGTTTAGACCTCTCTGGAAACACCATATATTTT
>TRBJ2-3|15|TRBD2|many|TRBV6-2/TRBV6-3
CASSLAGTSTDTQYF
TGTGCCAGCAGCCTAGCGGGTACTAGCACAGATACGCAGTATTTT
>TRBJ2-5|15|TRBD1|many|TRBV7-8
CASSLRQGAQETQYF
TGTGCCAGCAGCCTGCGACAGGGGGCCCAAGAGACCCAGTACTTC
>TRBJ1-2|12|NA|many|TRBV5-8
CASSLGGYGYTF
TGTGCCAGCAGCTTAGGAGGGTATGGCTACACCTTC
>TRBJ2-3|12|NA|many|TRBV6-6
CASRASEDTQYF
TGTGCCAGCAGGGCTAGCGAAGATACGCAGTATTTT
>TRBJ2-2|14|TRBD1|NA|TRBV19
CAAQGTDYTGELFF
TGTGCTGCGCAGGGGACAGACTACACCGGGGAGCTGTTTTTT
>TRBJ2-1|16|TRBD2|many|TRBV6-1
CASWSGTLSSYNEQFF
TGTGCCAGCTGGAGCGGGACTTTGAGCTCCTACAATGAGCAGTTCTTC
>TRBJ1-1|11|NA|many|TRBV14
CASSQLGEAFF
TGTGCCAGCAGCCAACTCGGGGAAGCTTTCTTT
>TRBJ1-5|15|NA|many|TRBV15
CATSINRGLNQPQHF
TGTGCCACCAGCATTAACCGGGGCCTGAATCAGCCCCAGCATTTT
>TRBJ1-1|14|NA|NA|TRBV18
CASSPGLGSSEAFF
TGTGCCAGCTCACCGGGCCTCGGAAGTTCTGAAGCTTTCTTT
>TRBJ2-1|13|TRBD1|few|TRBV14
CASSQTGGDEQFF
TGTGCCAGCAGCCAAACAGGGGGCGATGAGCAGTTCTTC